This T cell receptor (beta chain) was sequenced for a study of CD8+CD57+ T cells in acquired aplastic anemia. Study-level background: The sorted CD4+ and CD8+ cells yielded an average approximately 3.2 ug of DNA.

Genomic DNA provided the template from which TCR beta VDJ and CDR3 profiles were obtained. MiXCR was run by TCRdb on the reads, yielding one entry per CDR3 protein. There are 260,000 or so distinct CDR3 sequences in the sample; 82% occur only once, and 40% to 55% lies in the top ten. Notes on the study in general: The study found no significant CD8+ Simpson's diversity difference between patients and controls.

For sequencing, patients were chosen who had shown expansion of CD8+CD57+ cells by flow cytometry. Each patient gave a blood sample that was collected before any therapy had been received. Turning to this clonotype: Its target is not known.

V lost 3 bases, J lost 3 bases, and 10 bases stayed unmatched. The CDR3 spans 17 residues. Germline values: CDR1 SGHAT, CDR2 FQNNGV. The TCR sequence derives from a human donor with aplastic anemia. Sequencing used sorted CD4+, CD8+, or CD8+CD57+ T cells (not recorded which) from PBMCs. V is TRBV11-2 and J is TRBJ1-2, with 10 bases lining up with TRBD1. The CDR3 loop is CASSFGTGASVDYGYTF. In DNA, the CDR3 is TGTGCCAGCAGCTTCGGGACAGGGGCCTCGGTAGACTATGGCTACACCTTC. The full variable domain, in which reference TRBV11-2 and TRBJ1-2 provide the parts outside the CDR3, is EAGVAQSPRYKIIEKRQSVAFWCNPISGHATLYWYQQILGQGPKLLIQFQNNGVVDDSQLPKDRFSAERLKGVDSTLKIQPAKLEDSAVYLCASSFGTGASVDYGYTFGSGTRLTVV.